This entry concerns a single T cell receptor (beta chain). This entry comes from a study of blood T cell repertoires in COVID-19. The protocol was immunoSEQ multiplex PCR, while the TCRdb copy is restricted to in-frame clones and leaves out a portion. Of 60,000 to 70,000 clones in the sample, 85% were seen once. V shed 5 bases and J 7 bases; nucleotides not matched to a gene: 6. The CDR3 extends over 14 amino acids. Germline lookup yields CDR1 GTSNPN and CDR2 SVGIG (reference sequence). This sequence was found in a man in his fifties with acute or convalescent COVID-19. The V and J genes are TRBV30 and TRBJ1-6; 9 bases align to TRBD1. Material for sequencing was peripheral blood. The DNA for the CDR3 is TGTGCCTGGCTCCGCGGGACAGGGAATTCACCCCTCCACTTT. It specifies CAWLRGTGNSPLHF.